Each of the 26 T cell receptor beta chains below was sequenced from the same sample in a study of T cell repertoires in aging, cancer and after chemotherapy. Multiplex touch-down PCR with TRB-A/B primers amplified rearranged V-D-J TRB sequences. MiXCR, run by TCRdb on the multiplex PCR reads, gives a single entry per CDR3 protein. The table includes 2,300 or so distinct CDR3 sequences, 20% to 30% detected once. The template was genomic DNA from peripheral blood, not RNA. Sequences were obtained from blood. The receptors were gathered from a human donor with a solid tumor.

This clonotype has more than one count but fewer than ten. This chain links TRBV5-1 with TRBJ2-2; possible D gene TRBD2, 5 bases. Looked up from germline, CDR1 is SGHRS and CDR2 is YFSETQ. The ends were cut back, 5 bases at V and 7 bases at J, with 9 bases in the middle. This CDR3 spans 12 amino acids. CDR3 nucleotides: TGCGCCAGCAGGAGAGGAGGCGGGGAGCTGTTTTTT. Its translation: CASRRGGGELFF.

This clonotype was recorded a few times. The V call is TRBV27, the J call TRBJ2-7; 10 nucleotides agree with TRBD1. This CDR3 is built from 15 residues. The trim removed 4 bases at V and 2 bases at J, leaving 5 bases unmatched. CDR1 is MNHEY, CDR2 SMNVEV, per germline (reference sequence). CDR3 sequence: CASSSGQGVAYEQYF. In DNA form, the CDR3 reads TGTGCCAGCAGTTCCGGACAGGGGGTCGCCTACGAGCAGTACTTC.

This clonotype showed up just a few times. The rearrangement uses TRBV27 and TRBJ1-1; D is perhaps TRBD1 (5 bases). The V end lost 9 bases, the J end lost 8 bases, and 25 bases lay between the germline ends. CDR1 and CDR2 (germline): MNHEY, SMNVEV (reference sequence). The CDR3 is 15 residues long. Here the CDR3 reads CASSPYGTRLAEAFF. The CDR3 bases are TGTGCCAGTTCACCTTACGGGACCCGGCTGGCGGAAGCTTTCTTT.

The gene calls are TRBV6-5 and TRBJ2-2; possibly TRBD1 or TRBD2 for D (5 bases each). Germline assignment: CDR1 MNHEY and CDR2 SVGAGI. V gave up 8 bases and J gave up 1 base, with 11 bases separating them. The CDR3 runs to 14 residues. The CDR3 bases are TGTGCCAGCGTACCGGGACGGAACACCGGGGAGCTGTTTTTT. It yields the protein CASVPGRNTGELFF.

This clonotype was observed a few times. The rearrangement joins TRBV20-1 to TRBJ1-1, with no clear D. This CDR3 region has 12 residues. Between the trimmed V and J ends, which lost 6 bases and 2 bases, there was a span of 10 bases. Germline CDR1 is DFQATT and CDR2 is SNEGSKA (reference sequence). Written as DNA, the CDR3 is TGCAGTGCATTAGGGATTAACACTGAAGCTTTCTTT. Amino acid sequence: CSALGINTEAFF.

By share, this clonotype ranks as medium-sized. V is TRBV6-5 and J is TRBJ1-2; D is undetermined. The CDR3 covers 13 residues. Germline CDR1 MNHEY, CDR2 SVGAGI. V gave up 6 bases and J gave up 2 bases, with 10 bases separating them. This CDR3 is CASSSGRNYGYTF. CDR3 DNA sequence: TGTGCCAGCAGCTCCGGGAGAAACTATGGCTACACCTTC.

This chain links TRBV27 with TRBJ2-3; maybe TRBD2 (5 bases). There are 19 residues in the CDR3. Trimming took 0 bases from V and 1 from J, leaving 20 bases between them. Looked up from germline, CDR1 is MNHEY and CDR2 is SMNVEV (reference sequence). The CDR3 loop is CASSLSFPGLAERTDTQYF. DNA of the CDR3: TGTGCCAGCAGTTTATCCTTCCCAGGCCTAGCAGAACGCACAGATACGCAGTATTTT.

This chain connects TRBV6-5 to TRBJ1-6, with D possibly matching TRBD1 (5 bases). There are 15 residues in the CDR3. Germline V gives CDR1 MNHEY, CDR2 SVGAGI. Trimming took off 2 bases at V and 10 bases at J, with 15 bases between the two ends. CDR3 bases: TGTGCCAGCAGTTACGGTAGGAAGGGACCGTCACCCCTCCACTTT. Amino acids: CASSYGRKGPSPLHF.

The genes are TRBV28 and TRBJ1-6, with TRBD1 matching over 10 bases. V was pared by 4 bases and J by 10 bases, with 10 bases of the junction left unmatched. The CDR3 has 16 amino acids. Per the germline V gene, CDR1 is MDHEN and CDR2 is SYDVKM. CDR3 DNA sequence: TGTGCCAGCAGTTCCTTGCCCGGGGACAGGGGATCACCCCTCCACTTT. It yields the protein CASSSLPGDRGSPLHF. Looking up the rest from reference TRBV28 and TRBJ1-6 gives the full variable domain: DVKVTQSSRYLVKRTGEKVFLECVQDMDHENMFWYRQDPGLGLRLIYFSYDVKMKEKGDIPEGYSVSREKKERFSLILESASTNQTSMYLCASSSLPGDRGSPLHFGNGTRLTVT.

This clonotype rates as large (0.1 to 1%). The CDR3 DNA reads TGTGCCAGCAGGAGACTAGCGGGACCTCCGGATTACGAGCAGTACTTC. Translation gives CASRRLAGPPDYEQYF. The V and J genes are TRBV27 and TRBJ2-7, with TRBD2 identical over 11 bases. Losses at the gene ends were 6 bases for V and 4 bases for J; bases not matched to a gene: 11. Germline CDR1 is MNHEY and CDR2 is SMNVEV (reference sequence). The CDR3 runs to 16 residues.

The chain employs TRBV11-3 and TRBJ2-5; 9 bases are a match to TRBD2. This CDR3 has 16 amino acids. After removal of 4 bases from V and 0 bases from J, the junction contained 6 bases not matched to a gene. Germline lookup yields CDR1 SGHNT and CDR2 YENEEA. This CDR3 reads CASSWAPSGDQETQYF. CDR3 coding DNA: TGTGCCAGCAGCTGGGCTCCTAGCGGGGACCAAGAGACCCAGTACTTC.

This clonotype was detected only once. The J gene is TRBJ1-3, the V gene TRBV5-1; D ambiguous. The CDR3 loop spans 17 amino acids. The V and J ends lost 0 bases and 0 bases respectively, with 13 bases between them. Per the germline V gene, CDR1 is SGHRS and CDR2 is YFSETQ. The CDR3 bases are TGCGCCAGCAGCTTGGAGGCAGCAACCGGCTCTGGAAACACCATATATTTT. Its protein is CASSLEAATGSGNTIYF.

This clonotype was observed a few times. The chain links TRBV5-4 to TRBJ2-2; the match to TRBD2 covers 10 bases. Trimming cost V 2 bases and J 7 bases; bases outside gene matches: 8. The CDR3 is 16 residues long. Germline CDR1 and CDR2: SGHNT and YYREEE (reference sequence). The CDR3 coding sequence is TGTGCCAGCAGCTTCCTAGCGGGAGAGGGGGTCGGGGAGCTGTTTTTT. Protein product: CASSFLAGEGVGELFF.

DNA for the CDR3: TGTGCCAGCAGTTTATCTTGGGGAACTGAAGCTTTCTTT. It translates to CASSLSWGTEAFF. This chain connects TRBV27 to TRBJ1-1, with unresolved D. Germline V gives CDR1 MNHEY, CDR2 SMNVEV (reference sequence). V shed 0 bases and J shed 5 bases, with 7 bases lying between them. The CDR3 spans 13 residues.

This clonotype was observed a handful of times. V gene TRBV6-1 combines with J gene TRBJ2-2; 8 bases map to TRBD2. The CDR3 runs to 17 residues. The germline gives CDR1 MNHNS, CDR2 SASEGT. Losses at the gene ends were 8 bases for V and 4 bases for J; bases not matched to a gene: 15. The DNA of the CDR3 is TGTGCCAGCGGGGGTACGGGTGGCGGGAGGATCACCGGGGAGCTGTTTTTT. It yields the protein CASGGTGGGRITGELFF.

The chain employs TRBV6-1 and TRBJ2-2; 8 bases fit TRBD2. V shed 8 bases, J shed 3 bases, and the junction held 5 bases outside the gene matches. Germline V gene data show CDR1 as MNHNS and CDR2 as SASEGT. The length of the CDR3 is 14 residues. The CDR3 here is CASAASGHTGELFF. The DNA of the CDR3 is TGTGCCAGCGCGGCTAGCGGGCACACCGGGGAGCTGTTTTTT.

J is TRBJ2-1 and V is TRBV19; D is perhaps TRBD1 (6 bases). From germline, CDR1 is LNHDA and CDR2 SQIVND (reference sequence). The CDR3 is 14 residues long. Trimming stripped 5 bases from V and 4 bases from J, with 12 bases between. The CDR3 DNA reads TGTGCCAGTAGTTTCCAGGGGCATTACAATGAGCAGTTCTTC. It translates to CASSFQGHYNEQFF.

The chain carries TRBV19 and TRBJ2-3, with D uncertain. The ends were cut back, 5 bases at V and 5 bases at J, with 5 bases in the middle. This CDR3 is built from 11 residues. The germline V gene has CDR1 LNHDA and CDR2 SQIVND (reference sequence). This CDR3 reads CASSSRDTQYF. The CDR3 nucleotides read TGTGCCAGTAGTTCCAGAGATACGCAGTATTTT.

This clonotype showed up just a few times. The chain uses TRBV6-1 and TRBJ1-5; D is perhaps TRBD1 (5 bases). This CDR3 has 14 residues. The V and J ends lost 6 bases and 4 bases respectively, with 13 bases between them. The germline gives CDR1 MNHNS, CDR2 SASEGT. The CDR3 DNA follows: TGTGCCAGCAGAGTAGGGGCCGCAAATCAGCCCCAGCATTTT. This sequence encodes CASRVGAANQPQHF.

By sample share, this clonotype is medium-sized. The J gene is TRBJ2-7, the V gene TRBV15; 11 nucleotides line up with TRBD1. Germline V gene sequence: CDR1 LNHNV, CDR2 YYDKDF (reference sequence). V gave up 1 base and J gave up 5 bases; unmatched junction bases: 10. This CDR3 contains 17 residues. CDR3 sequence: CATSRAPRTGGINEQYF. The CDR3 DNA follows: TGTGCCACCAGCAGAGCCCCTAGGACAGGGGGCATCAACGAGCAGTACTTC.

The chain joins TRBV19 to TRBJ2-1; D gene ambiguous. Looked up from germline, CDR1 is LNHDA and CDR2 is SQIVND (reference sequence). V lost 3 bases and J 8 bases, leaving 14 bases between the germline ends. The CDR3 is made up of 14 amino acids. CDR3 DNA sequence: TGTGCCAGTAGTATGGCTATGGGTGGGGATGAGCAGTTCTTC. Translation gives CASSMAMGGDEQFF.

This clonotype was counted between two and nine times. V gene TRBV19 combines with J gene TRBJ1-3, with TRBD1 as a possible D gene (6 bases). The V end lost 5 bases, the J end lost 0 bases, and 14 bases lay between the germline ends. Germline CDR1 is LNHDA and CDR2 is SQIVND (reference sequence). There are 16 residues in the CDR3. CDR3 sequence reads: CASSASQGRSGNTIYF. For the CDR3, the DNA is TGTGCCAGTAGTGCTTCTCAGGGGCGCTCTGGAAACACCATATATTTT.

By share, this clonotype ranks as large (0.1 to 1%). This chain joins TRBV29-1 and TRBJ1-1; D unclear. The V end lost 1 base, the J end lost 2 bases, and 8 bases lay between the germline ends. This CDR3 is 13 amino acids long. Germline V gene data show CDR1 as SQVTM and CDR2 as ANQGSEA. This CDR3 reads CSVEGPTNTEAFF. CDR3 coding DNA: TGCAGCGTTGAAGGCCCGACAAACACTGAAGCTTTCTTT. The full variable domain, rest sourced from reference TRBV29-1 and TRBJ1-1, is SAVISQKPSRDICQRGTSLTIQCQVDSQVTMMFWYRQQPGQSLTLIATANQGSEATYESGFVIDKFPISRPNLTFSTLTVSNMSPEDSSIYLCSVEGPTNTEAFFGQGTRLTVV.

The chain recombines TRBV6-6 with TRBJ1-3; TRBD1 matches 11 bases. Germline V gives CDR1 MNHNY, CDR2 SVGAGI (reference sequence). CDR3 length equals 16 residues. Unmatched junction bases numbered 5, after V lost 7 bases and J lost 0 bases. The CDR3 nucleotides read TGTGCCAGCACCCGAGGACAGGGGGCCTCTGGAAACACCATATATTTT. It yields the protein CASTRGQGASGNTIYF.

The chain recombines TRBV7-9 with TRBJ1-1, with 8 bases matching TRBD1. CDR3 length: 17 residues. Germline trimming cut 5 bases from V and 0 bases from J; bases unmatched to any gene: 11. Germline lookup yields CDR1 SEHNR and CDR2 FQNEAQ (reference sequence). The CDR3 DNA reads TGTGCCAGCAGCCCTCGACAGGGGATAAGGATGAACACTGAAGCTTTCTTT. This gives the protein CASSPRQGIRMNTEAFF.

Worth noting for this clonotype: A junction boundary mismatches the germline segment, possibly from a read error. The CDR3 nucleotides are TGTGCCTGCCAACCAGGGGGGGGTTACAATAAGCAGTTCTTC. It codes for CACQPGGGYNKQFF. This chain uses TRBV30 with TRBJ2-1, with D perhaps being TRBD1 or TRBD2 (7 bases each). CDR1 and CDR2 (germline): GTSNPN, SVGIG (reference sequence). The CDR3 runs 14 residues. Using reference TRBV30 and TRBJ2-1 for the parts outside the CDR3, the full variable domain is SQTIHQWPATLVQPVGSPLSLECTVEGTSNPNLYWYRQAAGRGLQLLFYSVGIGQISSEVPQNLSASRPQDRQFILSSKKLLLSDSGFYLCACQPGGGYNKQFFGPGTRLTVL.